The T cell receptor beta chain described here comes from a study of blood T cell repertoires in COVID-19 (dated by TCRdb to about 2020). General notes on the study: Samples from collaborators originated in the United States, Italy and Spain and spanned both the acute and convalescent phases of COVID-19. The material from the prospective study consisted of cDNA or gDNA derived from T cells, B-cell-depleted T cells, or PBMCs. Deeply sampled blood TCRbeta repertoires from subjects exposed to, actively infected with, or recovered from COVID-19 were included in the dataset. The repertoires were released in a freely available public database intended as a resource for research on the immune response to SARS-CoV-2. Samples were obtained from the ongoing ImmuneRACE study (first 160 participants) and from over 1,000 subjects provided by 6 global collaborators. Nearly every sample came with metadata listing a de-identified subject ID, COVID-19 status, age in years and sex. HLA class I and class II types, where available, came from metadata supplied by the sample provider rather than from assay-based typing. What the authors observed across the whole study: The amount of clinical and demographic metadata varied by source and participant and was provided uncurated.

The immunoSEQ Assay, a bias-controlled multiplex PCR, was used to amplify TCRbeta CDR3 regions from genomic DNA. Turning to the authors' computational methods: Within the assay, amplification of reference gene primers was used to estimate how many nucleated cells each sample contained. Sequence reads were collapsed and filtered to measure the absolute abundance of every unique TCRbeta CDR3 rearrangement. For each sample, productive Simpson clonality was calculated as the square root of Simpson's diversity index across productive rearrangements. Here the immuneACCESS table is served through TCRdb, limited to in-frame sequences with V and J called. Missing clones are a known gap in these copies; in checked studies unresolved V genes cover under half, and the rest lacks a known reason. For V, J and clone size, that table is used; D and trimming come from the DNA. This sample holds about 320,000 clones; 88% were observed only once. The ten largest clones represent 1.5% to 2% of the sample.

The germline V gene sets CDR1 to SGHVS and CDR2 to FNYEAQ. V is cut by 0 bases and J by 3 bases, and the space between the germline ends is 6 bases. Measured from the cysteine to the phenylalanine, the CDR3 is 15 residues long. Left in the record is the CDR3 DNA by itself, 45 bases read in frame from the first base. Remarks on this clone: What this receptor recognizes is not known. No much larger clone is present one base from it, and per-base qualities are unavailable.

One collaborating source in Seattle enrolled patients while the patients were actively infected and followed the patients over time throughout the course of disease. The collaborating institutions used their own protocols to collect whole blood in K2EDTA tubes. Collaborator samples were shipped for TCRbeta analysis as frozen whole blood, isolated PBMCs, or DNA extracted from either sample type. The source material was peripheral blood. Recombination connected TRBV7-6 to TRBJ1-6, with the identity of the D gene unclear. The source is a woman aged 30 to 39 with COVID-19, enrolled during active disease. The DNA sequence reads TGTGCCAGCAGCTTAGCGGCTAGCTATAATTCACCCCTCCACTTT. This yields the protein CASSLAASYNSPLHF.